This T cell receptor beta chain was captured in a study of blood T cell repertoires in COVID-19. The wider study: Sites in the United States, Italy and Spain provided acute and convalescent COVID-19 samples. PBMCs, B-cell-depleted T cells, or T cells provided the cDNA or gDNA that made up the material.

Authors' analysis steps: Nucleated cell number was recorded as an estimate derived from reference gene primer amplification. Profiling relied on immunoSEQ multiplex PCR, and the TCRdb table lists in-frame clones only, not all of them. Clonal size and the V and J genes are those of that table, whereas D and trimming came from the DNA. This table holds under 550,000 clones, about 90% found once. CDR3 length: 14 residues. Germline V gene sequence: CDR1 LGHDT, CDR2 YNNKEL (reference sequence). V was cut by 1 base and J by 2 bases, with 6 bases left in between. There are a few counts of this clone. Distinct nucleotide sequences in the sample also encode this CDR3.

The chain uses TRBV3-1 (or the pseudogene TRBV3-2) and TRBJ1-5; the D is unclear. This clonotype was obtained from a man aged 18 to 35 with COVID-19, enrolled during active disease. The sequencing sample was made of peripheral blood. CDR3 sequence: CASSQAGGNQPQHF. In DNA, the CDR3 is TGTGCCAGCAGCCAAGCTGGAGGCAATCAGCCCCAGCATTTT.